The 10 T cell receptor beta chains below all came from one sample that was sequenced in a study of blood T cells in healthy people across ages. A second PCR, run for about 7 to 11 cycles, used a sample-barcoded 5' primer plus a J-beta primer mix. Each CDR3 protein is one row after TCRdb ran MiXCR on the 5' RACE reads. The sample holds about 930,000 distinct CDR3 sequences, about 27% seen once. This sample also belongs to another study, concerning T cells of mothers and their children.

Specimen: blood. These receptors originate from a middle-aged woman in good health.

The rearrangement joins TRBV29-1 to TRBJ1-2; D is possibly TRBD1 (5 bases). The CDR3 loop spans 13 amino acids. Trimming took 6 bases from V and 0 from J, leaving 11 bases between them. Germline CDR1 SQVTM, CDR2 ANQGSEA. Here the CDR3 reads CSVTVTANYGYTF. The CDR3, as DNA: TGCAGCGTGACAGTGACGGCTAACTATGGCTACACCTTC.

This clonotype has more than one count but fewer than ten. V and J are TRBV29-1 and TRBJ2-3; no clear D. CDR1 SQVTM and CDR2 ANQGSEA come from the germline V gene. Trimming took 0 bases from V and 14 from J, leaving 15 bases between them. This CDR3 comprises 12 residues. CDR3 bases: TGCAGCGTTGAAGATCTTCCAGCAACCAGGTATTTT. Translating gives CSVEDLPATRYF.

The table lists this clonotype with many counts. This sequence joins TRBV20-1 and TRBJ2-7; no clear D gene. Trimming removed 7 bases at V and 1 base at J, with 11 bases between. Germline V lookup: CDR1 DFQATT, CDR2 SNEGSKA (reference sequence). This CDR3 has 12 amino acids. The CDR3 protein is CSVDGLSYEQYF. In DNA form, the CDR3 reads TGCAGTGTCGACGGGCTGTCCTACGAGCAGTACTTC.

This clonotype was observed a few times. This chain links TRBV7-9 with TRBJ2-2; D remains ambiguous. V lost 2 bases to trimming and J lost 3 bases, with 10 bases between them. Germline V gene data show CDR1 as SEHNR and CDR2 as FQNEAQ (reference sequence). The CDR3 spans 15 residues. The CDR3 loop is CASSLLPTYTGELFF. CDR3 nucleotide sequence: TGTGCCAGCAGCTTACTCCCCACCTACACCGGGGAGCTGTTTTTT.

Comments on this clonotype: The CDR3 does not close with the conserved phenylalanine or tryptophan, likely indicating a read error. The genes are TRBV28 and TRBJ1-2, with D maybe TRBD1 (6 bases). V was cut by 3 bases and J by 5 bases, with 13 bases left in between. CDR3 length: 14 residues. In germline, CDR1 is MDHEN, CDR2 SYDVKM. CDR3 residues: CASSLGAGIYGYTL. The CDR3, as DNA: TGTGCCAGCAGTTTGGGGGCAGGCATTTATGGCTACACCTTA.

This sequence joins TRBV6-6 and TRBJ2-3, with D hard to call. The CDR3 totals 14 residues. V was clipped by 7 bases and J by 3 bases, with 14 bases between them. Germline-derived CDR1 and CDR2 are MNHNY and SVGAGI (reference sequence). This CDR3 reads CASKTRARTDTQYF. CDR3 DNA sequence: TGTGCCAGCAAAACAAGGGCTCGGACAGATACGCAGTATTTT.

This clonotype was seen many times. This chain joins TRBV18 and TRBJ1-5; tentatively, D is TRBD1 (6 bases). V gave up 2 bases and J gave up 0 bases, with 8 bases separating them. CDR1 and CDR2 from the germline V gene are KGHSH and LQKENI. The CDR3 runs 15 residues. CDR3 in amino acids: CASSPGQLSNQPQHF. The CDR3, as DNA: TGTGCCAGCTCACCAGGACAGCTTAGCAATCAGCCCCAGCATTTT.

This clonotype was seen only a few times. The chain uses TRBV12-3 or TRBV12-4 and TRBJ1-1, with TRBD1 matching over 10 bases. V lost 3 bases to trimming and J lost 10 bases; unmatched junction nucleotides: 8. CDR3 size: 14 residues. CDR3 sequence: CASSFRTGGDGAFF. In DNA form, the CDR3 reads TGTGCCAGCAGTTTCCGGACAGGGGGGGACGGAGCTTTCTTT.

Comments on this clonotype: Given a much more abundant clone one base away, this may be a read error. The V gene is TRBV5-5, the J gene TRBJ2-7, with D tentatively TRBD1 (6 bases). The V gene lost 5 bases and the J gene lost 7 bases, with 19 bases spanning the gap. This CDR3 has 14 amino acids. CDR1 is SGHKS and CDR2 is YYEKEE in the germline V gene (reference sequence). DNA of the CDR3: TGTGCCAGCAGTAGTTCAGGGGTTGTGAATGAGCAGTACTTC. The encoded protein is CASSSSGVVNEQYF.

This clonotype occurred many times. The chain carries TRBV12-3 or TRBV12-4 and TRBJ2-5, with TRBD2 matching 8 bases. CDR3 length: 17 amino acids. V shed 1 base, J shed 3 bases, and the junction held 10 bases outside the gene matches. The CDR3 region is CASSLEGSSGGKETQYF. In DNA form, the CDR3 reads TGTGCCAGCAGTTTAGAAGGATCGAGCGGGGGAAAAGAGACCCAGTACTTC.